These 30 T cell receptor beta chains share one sample of origin, sequenced in a study of robustness of blood B and T cell sequencing. mRNA, not genomic DNA, served as the source for TCR beta repertoires. The cDNA carried a universal priming site added by a 5' template-switch oligo. Each cDNA molecule was tagged by a 12-nucleotide random UMI. TCRdb itself ran the PCR reads through MiXCR, one entry per CDR3 protein. The table has fewer than 1,900 distinct CDR3 sequences, roughly 67% seen once. The sequencing input was peripheral blood. The receptors originated from a human donor in good health.

This clonotype turned up a few times. The rearrangement joins TRBV12-1 to TRBJ2-1; the D call in the table, TRBD1, was not verified against the DNA. TRBV12-1 is labeled a pseudogene. The CDR3 length is 15 residues. Here the CDR3 reads CASSDGAGSYNEQFF. CDR3 DNA sequence: TGTGCCAGTAGTGATGGGGCGGGCTCCTACAATGAGCAGTTCTTC.

CDR3 region: CSVEEPGSLHEQYF. In DNA form, the CDR3 reads TGCAGCGTTGAAGAACCAGGGAGTCTTCACGAGCAGTACTTC. This chain connects TRBV29-1 to TRBJ2-7, with D possibly being TRBD1 or TRBD2 (5 bases each). The V end was cut by 0 bases, the J end by 5 bases, with 14 bases between. The CDR3 contains 14 residues. Germline-derived CDR1 and CDR2 are SQVTM and ANQGSEA.

This clonotype was seen more than once but under ten times. The rearrangement joins TRBV9 to TRBJ2-7; D uncertain. V gave up 0 bases and J gave up 9 bases, with 19 bases separating them. CDR3 length: 15 amino acids. Germline V gene lookup returns CDR1 SGDLS and CDR2 YYNGEE. In DNA form, the CDR3 reads TGTGCCAGCAGCGTAGGAGACCTCCCATCTTATGGGCAGTACTTC. It is translated as CASSVGDLPSYGQYF.

This chain uses TRBV11-3 with TRBJ1-2, with D maybe TRBD1 (5 bases). The CDR3 consists of 13 residues. Germline V gene data show CDR1 as SGHNT and CDR2 as YENEEA. V lost 5 bases, J lost 3 bases, and 10 bases lay in between. CDR3 amino acids: CASSPRGDYGYTF. CDR3 bases: TGTGCCAGCAGCCCGCGGGGGGACTATGGCTACACCTTC. Drawing the rest from reference TRBV11-3 and TRBJ1-2, the complete variable domain is EAGVVQSPRYKIIEKKQPVAFWCNPISGHNTLYWYLQNLGQGPELLIRYENEEAVDDSQLPKDRFSAERLKGVDSTLKIQPAELGDSAVYLCASSPRGDYGYTFGSGTRLTVV.

This rearrangement joins TRBV10-3 to TRBJ2-1, with 8 bases matching TRBD2. The germline gives CDR1 ENHRY, CDR2 SYGVKD. V shed 4 bases, J shed 8 bases, and the junction held 10 bases outside the gene matches. This CDR3 contains 15 residues. CDR3 nucleotides: TGTGCCATCAGTGGTAGGACTAGCCTGCACCATGAGCAGTTCTTC. Translating gives CAISGRTSLHHEQFF.

The chain combines TRBV7-3 with TRBJ1-2, with D perhaps matching TRBD1 (6 bases). V gave up 5 bases and J gave up 1 base, with 14 bases separating them. CDR3 length: 15 residues. Germline V lookup: CDR1 SGHTA, CDR2 FQGTGA. The CDR3 region is CASSRDGDINYGYTF. The CDR3 DNA follows: TGTGCCAGCAGCCGAGATGGGGACATTAACTATGGCTACACCTTC.

The chain carries TRBV11-1 and TRBJ2-2; D remains unclear. The CDR3 runs to 14 residues. Per germline, CDR1 SGHAT and CDR2 FQDESV (reference sequence). V lost 4 bases to trimming and J lost 3 bases, with 9 bases between them. For the CDR3, the DNA is TGTGCCAGCAGCTCCGGCCATTACACCGGGGAGCTGTTTTTT. It codes for CASSSGHYTGELFF.

The chain joins TRBV2 to TRBJ2-3, with 9 bases that match TRBD1. The CDR3 is 14 residues long. After removal of 7 bases from V and 4 bases from J, the junction contained 6 bases not matched to a gene. The germline CDR1 and CDR2 sequences are SNHLY and FYNNEI. The CDR3 region is CASTGQGEADTQYF. The CDR3 bases are TGTGCCAGCACGGGACAGGGAGAGGCAGATACGCAGTATTTT.

This chain uses TRBV5-1 with TRBJ2-4; D possibly matches TRBD1 or TRBD2 (6 bases each). In germline, CDR1 is SGHRS, CDR2 YFSETQ. The CDR3 has 16 residues. The V end was cut by 0 bases, the J end by 2 bases, with 12 bases between. The CDR3: CASSLDQGRSKNIQYF. CDR3 in DNA: TGCGCCAGCAGCTTGGACCAGGGGAGGTCCAAAAACATTCAGTACTTC.

The chain carries TRBV7-3 and TRBJ2-1; the D gene is possibly TRBD1 (5 bases). From germline, CDR1 is SGHTA and CDR2 FQGTGA. V dropped 0 bases and J dropped 6 bases, with 12 bases sitting between them. This CDR3 has 15 amino acids. Written as DNA, the CDR3 is TGTGCCAGCAGCTTAACCCCCAGGGTGAGCAATGAGCAGTTCTTC. Its translation is CASSLTPRVSNEQFF.

This clonotype has just a few counts. The chain links TRBV7-6 to TRBJ2-5; D call uncertain. Germline V gene lookup returns CDR1 SGHVS and CDR2 FNYEAQ. The CDR3 covers 13 residues. V was cut by 1 base and J by 2 bases, with 5 bases left in between. The CDR3: CASSLDRQETQYF. CDR3 DNA sequence: TGTGCCAGCAGCTTAGACAGACAAGAGACCCAGTACTTC.

DNA for the CDR3: TGTGCCAGCGGACATAGGGCAATCTCTGGGGCCAACGTCCTGACTTTC. This gives the protein CASGHRAISGANVLTF. This chain uses TRBV6-1 with TRBJ2-6; possible D gene TRBD1, 5 bases. Trimming removed 8 bases at V and 0 bases at J, with 14 bases between. The CDR3 sequence is 16 residues long. Germline CDR1 MNHNS, CDR2 SASEGT.

A single count supports this clonotype. The chain is built from TRBV2 and TRBJ1-1; no firm D call. CDR3 size: 13 residues. Germline lookup yields CDR1 SNHLY and CDR2 FYNNEI. V lost 4 bases and J 4 bases, leaving 10 bases between the germline ends. The CDR3 DNA is TGTGCCAGCAGTGGATCCCTGGGCACTGAAGCTTTCTTT. Its protein is CASSGSLGTEAFF. Based on the CDR3 plus reference TRBV2 and TRBJ1-1, the full variable domain is EPEVTQTPSHQVTQMGQEVILRCVPISNHLYFYWYRQILGQKVEFLVSFYNNEISEKSEIFDDQFSVERPDGSNFTLKIRSTKLEDSAMYFCASSGSLGTEAFFGQGTRLTVV.

The V gene is TRBV6-1, the J gene TRBJ2-7; tentatively, D is TRBD1 (6 bases). Per the germline V gene, CDR1 is MNHNS and CDR2 is SASEGT. Trimming took off 6 bases at V and 3 bases at J, with 18 bases between the two ends. CDR3 length: 15 residues. CDR3 nucleotide sequence: TGTGCCAGCAGGATTATGTTGACAGGATTCTACGAGCAGTACTTC. This sequence encodes CASRIMLTGFYEQYF.

The chain is built from TRBV6-6 and TRBJ2-7; D is perhaps TRBD2 (7 bases). Trimming removed 7 bases at V and 5 bases at J, with 18 bases between. Germline lookup yields CDR1 MNHNY and CDR2 SVGAGI (reference sequence). CDR3 length: 14 residues. The CDR3 coding sequence is TGTGCCAGCACTCCCGGGGGGCTAGCAGACGAGCAGTACTTC. Amino acid sequence: CASTPGGLADEQYF.

This clonotype was picked up one time. This chain connects TRBV7-9 to TRBJ1-4; 7 bases line up with TRBD1. Germline assignment: CDR1 SEHNR and CDR2 FQNEAQ (reference sequence). The CDR3 covers 14 residues. The J segment lost 4 bases and the V segment lost 5 bases, leaving 4 bases of the junction unmatched. CDR3 coding DNA: TGTGCCAGCAGCCGCGACAGGGATAATGAAAAACTGTTTTTT. This translates into CASSRDRDNEKLFF.

This clonotype was counted between two and nine times. At one of its ends the junction is not consistent with the germline gene, which may arise from a read error. The chain uses TRBV11-2 and TRBJ2-1; D unresolved. This CDR3 region has 13 residues. The germline V gene encodes CDR1 SGHAT and CDR2 FQNNGV. CDR3 sequence (DNA): TGTGCCAGCAGCCTAGACATCGACAATGAGCAGTTCTTC. The encoded protein is CASSLDIDNEQFF.

This clonotype was seen only a few times. The chain carries TRBV7-9 and TRBJ2-7, with a possible D match to TRBD2 (7 bases). Germline CDR1 SEHNR, CDR2 FQNEAQ (reference sequence). CDR3 length: 14 residues. Trimming removed 1 base at V and 5 bases at J, with 12 bases between. DNA of the CDR3: TGTGCCAGCAGCTTAGAATCGGGGGGCCACGAGCAGTACTTC. This sequence encodes CASSLESGGHEQYF.

CDR3: CASSSLAGGSGTQYF. As DNA, the CDR3 is TGTGCCAGCAGCTCACTAGCGGGGGGCAGCGGTACGCAGTATTTT. The chain has TRBV7-1 and TRBJ2-3; 11 nucleotides agree with TRBD2. TRBV7-1 is an ORF, with its function uncertain. V lost 2 bases, J lost 8 bases, and 6 bases stayed unmatched. The CDR3 sequence is 15 residues long.

This chain links TRBV5-1 with TRBJ1-1; no reliable D call. The CDR3 is 13 residues long. Germline CDR1 SGHRS, CDR2 YFSETQ. V lost 4 bases and J 0 bases, leaving 7 bases between the germline ends. The CDR3 spells CASSTNMNTEAFF. The CDR3 DNA is TGCGCCAGCAGCACCAACATGAACACTGAAGCTTTCTTT.

This clonotype came up a few times. This chain connects TRBV10-1 to TRBJ2-5; the D gene is possibly TRBD1 (6 bases). V lost 0 bases to trimming and J lost 4 bases, with 15 bases between them. The CDR3 is 16 residues long. The V gene's germline CDR1 is WNHNN and CDR2 SYGVQD (reference sequence). CDR3 loop: CASSESRQGHRETQYF. In DNA, the CDR3 is TGCGCCAGCAGTGAGTCGCGCCAGGGACATAGAGAGACCCAGTACTTC.

This clonotype was seen once. V gene TRBV6-5 combines with J gene TRBJ1-2; the D gene is possibly TRBD1 (6 bases). CDR1 MNHEY and CDR2 SVGAGI come from the germline V gene. The CDR3 spans 17 residues. Trimming took 0 bases from V and 7 from J, leaving 21 bases between them. The CDR3 nucleotides are TGTGCCAGCAGTTACTCGATAAGCGTTCGGGGGGCAAGTGGCTACACCTTC. It codes for CASSYSISVRGASGYTF.

The chain carries TRBV10-1 and TRBJ2-1; D is perhaps TRBD1 (6 bases). The CDR3 is 14 residues long. Trimming pared 5 bases from V and 3 bases from J, leaving 11 bases between. In germline, CDR1 is WNHNN, CDR2 SYGVQD (reference sequence). This CDR3 is CASSLGGSYNEQFF. CDR3 bases: TGCGCCAGCAGTTTAGGGGGTAGCTACAATGAGCAGTTCTTC.

The chain recombines TRBV29-1 with TRBJ1-1; D gene ambiguous. The CDR3 runs 12 residues. The germline V and J ends were trimmed by 7 bases and 4 bases, with 13 bases remaining between them. Per germline, CDR1 SQVTM and CDR2 ANQGSEA. CDR3 bases: TGCAGCGCCAAAGGGATTTTCACTGAAGCTTTCTTT. This sequence encodes CSAKGIFTEAFF.

The V gene is TRBV5-1, the J gene TRBJ2-5; D gene uncertain. V lost 4 bases to trimming and J lost 5 bases, with 12 bases between them. CDR1 and CDR2 (germline): SGHRS, YFSETQ. There are 13 residues in the CDR3. CDR3 protein: CASSTAVRETQYF. CDR3 DNA: TGCGCCAGCAGCACTGCGGTCCGGGAGACCCAGTACTTC.

This clonotype was seen more than once but under ten times. The chain uses TRBV29-1 and TRBJ1-2; maybe TRBD1 (6 bases). The ends were cut back, 5 bases at V and 8 bases at J, with 21 bases in the middle. This CDR3 region has 14 residues. From germline, CDR1 is SQVTM and CDR2 ANQGSEA. CDR3 coding DNA: TGCAGCGTTTTCAGGGGACACCCGTCCCTCGGCTACACCTTC. Translated: CSVFRGHPSLGYTF.

The rearrangement links TRBV10-1 to TRBJ2-2; the D gene is possibly TRBD1 (6 bases). The V and J ends lost 3 bases and 4 bases respectively, with 12 bases between them. The CDR3 is 15 amino acids. Germline V lookup: CDR1 WNHNN, CDR2 SYGVQD (reference sequence). In nucleotides, the CDR3 is TGCGCCAGCAGTGAACAGGGTTTGGGCACCGGGGAGCTGTTTTTT. It translates to CASSEQGLGTGELFF.

The chain joins TRBV4-2 to TRBJ2-5, with D possibly matching TRBD2 (7 bases). Trimming shortened V by 4 bases and J by 2 bases, and 17 bases separated the two germline ends. Germline V gene lookup returns CDR1 LGHNA and CDR2 YNFKEQ. The CDR3 sequence is 16 residues long. The CDR3 is CASSPLRGAGQETQYF. DNA for the CDR3: TGTGCCAGCAGCCCCCTCCGGGGGGCAGGGCAAGAGACCCAGTACTTC.

The sample holds a few counts of this clonotype. The rearrangement links TRBV30 to TRBJ2-7; perhaps TRBD1 as D (6 bases). V lost 3 bases and J lost 3, with 15 bases in between. The CDR3 is made up of 14 amino acids. Germline lookup yields CDR1 GTSNPN and CDR2 SVGIG (reference sequence). The CDR3 protein is CAWRQGGWGYEQYF. The CDR3 DNA sequence: TGTGCCTGGAGACAGGGCGGATGGGGCTACGAGCAGTACTTC.

This clonotype was observed once. The chain employs TRBV20-1 and TRBJ2-4, with 7 nucleotides matching TRBD2. V dropped 1 base and J dropped 2; count of bases not matched to a gene: 2. CDR1 and CDR2 from the germline V gene are DFQATT and SNEGSKA (reference sequence). The CDR3 sequence is 14 residues long. The CDR3 reads CSARGGGTKNIQYF. The DNA of the CDR3 is TGCAGTGCTAGAGGCGGGGGTACCAAAAACATTCAGTACTTC.